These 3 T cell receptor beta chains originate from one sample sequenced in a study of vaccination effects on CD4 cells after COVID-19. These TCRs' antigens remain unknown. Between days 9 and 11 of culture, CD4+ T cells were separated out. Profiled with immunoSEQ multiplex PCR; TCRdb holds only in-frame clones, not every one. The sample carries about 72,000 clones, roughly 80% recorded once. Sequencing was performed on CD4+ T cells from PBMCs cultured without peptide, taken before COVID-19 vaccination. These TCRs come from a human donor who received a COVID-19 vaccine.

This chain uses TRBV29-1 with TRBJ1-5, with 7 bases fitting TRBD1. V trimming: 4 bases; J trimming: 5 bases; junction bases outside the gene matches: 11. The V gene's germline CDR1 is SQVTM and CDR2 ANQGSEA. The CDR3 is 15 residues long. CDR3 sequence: CSVGITGDADQPQHF. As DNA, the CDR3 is TGCAGCGTTGGGATAACAGGGGATGCGGATCAGCCCCAGCATTTT. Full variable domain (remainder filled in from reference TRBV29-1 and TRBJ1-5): SAVISQKPSRDICQRGTSLTIQCQVDSQVTMMFWYRQQPGQSLTLIATANQGSEATYESGFVIDKFPISRPNLTFSTLTVSNMSPEDSSIYLCSVGITGDADQPQHFGDGTRLSIL.

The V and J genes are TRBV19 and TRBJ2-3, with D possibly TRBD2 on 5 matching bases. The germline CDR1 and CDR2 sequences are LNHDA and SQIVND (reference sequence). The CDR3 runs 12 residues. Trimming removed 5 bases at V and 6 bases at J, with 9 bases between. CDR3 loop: CASSGGGDTQYF. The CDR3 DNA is TGTGCCAGTAGTGGTGGAGGTGATACGCAGTATTTT.

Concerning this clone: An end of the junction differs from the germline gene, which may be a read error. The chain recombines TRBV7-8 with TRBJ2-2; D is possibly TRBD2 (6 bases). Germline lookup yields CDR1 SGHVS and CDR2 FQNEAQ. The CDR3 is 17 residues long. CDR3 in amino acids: CASSLARYLAKTGELFF. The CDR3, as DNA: TGTGCCAGCAGCTTAGCTCGATACCTAGCGAAAACCGGGGAGCTGTTTTTT.